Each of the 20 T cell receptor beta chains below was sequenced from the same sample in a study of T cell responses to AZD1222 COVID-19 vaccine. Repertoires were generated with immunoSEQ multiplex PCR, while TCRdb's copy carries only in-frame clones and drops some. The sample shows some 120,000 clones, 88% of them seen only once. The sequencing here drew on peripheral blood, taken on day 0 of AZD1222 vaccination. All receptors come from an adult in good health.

CDR3 residues: CASSPQGQDDIQYF. For the CDR3, the DNA is TGCGCCAGCAGCCCTCAGGGACAGGACGACATTCAGTACTTC. The gene calls are TRBV5-1 and TRBJ2-4, with TRBD1 identical over 8 bases. This CDR3 is built from 14 residues. The J segment lost 8 bases and the V segment lost 4 bases, leaving 8 bases of the junction unmatched. Germline CDR1 reads SGHRS; CDR2 reads YFSETQ.

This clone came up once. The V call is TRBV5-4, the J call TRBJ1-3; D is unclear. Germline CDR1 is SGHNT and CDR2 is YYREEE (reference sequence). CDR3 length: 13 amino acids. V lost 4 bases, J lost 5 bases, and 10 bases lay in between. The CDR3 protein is CASSEDRRNTIYF. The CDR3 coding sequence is TGTGCCAGCAGCGAGGATCGAAGAAACACCATATATTTT. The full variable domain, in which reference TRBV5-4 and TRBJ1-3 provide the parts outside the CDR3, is ETGVTQSPTHLIKTRGQQVTLRCSSQSGHNTVSWYQQALGQGPQFIFQYYREEENGRGNFPPRFSGLQFPNYSSELNVNALELDDSALYLCASSEDRRNTIYFGEGSWLTVV.

In DNA form, the CDR3 reads TGCGCCAGCAGCCAAGAACGACAGAAGTTTAACTATGGCTACACCTTC. Translation: CASSQERQKFNYGYTF. V gene TRBV4-1 combines with J gene TRBJ1-2; TRBD1 is a possible D gene (5 bases). The CDR3 runs to 16 residues. Between the trimmed V and J ends, which lost 0 bases and 1 base, there was a span of 12 bases. Looked up from germline, CDR1 is MGHRA and CDR2 is YSYEKL.

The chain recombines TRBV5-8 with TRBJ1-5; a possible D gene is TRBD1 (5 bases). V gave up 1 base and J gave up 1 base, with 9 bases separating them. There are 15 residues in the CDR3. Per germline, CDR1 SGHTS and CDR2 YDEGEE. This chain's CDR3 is CASSLQGRSNQPQHF. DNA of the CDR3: TGTGCCAGCAGCTTGCAGGGAAGAAGCAATCAGCCCCAGCATTTT.

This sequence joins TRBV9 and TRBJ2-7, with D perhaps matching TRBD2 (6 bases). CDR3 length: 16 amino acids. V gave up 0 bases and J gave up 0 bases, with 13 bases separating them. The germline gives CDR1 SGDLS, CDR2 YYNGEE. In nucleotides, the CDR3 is TGTGCCAGCAGCGTAGGTCCTAGCGTCCACTCCTACGAGCAGTACTTC. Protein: CASSVGPSVHSYEQYF.

The CDR3 sequence is CASSLSRAAGSEAFF. CDR3 DNA: TGTGCCAGCAGTTTAAGTCGGGCAGCGGGGTCTGAAGCTTTCTTT. The V gene is TRBV28, the J gene TRBJ1-1, with no clear D. CDR3 length equals 15 residues. The V and J ends lost 2 bases and 6 bases respectively, with 16 bases between them. Germline V gene lookup returns CDR1 MDHEN and CDR2 SYDVKM.

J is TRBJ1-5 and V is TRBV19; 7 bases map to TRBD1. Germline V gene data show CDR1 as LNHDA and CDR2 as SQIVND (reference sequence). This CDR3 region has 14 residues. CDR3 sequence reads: CATRGASFNQPQHF. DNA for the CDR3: TGTGCGACCAGGGGGGCCAGCTTCAATCAGCCCCAGCATTTT.

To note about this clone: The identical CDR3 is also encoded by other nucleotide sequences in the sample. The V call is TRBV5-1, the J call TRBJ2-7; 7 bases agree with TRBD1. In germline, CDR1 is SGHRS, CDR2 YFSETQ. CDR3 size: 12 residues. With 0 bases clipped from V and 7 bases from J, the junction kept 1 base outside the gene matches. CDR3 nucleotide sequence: TGCGCCAGCAGCTTGGACAGGGGAGAGCAGTACTTC. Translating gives CASSLDRGEQYF.

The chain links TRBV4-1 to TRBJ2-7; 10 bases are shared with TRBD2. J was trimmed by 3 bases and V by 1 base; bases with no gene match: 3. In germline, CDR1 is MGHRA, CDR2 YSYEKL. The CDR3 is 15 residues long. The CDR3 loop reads CASSQGLAGNYEQYF. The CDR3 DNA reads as TGCGCCAGCAGCCAAGGACTAGCGGGTAACTACGAGCAGTACTTC.

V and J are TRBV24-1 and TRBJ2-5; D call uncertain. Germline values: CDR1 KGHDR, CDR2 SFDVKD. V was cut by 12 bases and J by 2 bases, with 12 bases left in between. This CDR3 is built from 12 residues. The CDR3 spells CAAFGLQETQYF. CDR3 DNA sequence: TGTGCCGCGTTCGGCCTGCAAGAGACCCAGTACTTC.

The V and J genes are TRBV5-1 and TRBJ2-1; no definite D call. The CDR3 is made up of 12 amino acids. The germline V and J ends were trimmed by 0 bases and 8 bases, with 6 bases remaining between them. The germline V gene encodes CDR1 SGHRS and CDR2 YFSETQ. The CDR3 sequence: CASSLDLYEQFF. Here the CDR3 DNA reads TGCGCCAGCAGCTTGGACCTCTATGAGCAGTTCTTC.

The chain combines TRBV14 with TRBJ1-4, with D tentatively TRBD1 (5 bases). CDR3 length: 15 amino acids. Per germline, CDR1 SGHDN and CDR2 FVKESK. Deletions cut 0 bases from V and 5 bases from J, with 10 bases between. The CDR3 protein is CASSQEGDSNEKLFF. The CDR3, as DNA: TGTGCCAGCAGCCAAGAAGGGGATTCAAATGAAAAACTGTTTTTT.

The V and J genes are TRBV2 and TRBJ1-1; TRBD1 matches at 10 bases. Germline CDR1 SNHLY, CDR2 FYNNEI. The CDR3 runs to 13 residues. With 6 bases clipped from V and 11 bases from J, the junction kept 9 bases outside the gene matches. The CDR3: CASRGEWTGGAFF. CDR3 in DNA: TGTGCCAGCAGAGGGGAGTGGACAGGGGGGGCTTTCTTT.

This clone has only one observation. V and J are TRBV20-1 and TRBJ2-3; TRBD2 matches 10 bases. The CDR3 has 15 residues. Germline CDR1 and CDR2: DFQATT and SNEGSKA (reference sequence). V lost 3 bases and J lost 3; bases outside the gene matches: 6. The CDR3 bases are TGCAGTGCTAGTCGGGTAGCGGGAGGTACAGATACGCAGTATTTT. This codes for CSASRVAGGTDTQYF.

CDR3 region: CASRGLRNEQYF. The CDR3 DNA is TGTGCCAGCCGAGGCCTACGGAACGAGCAGTACTTC. The chain links TRBV12-3 or TRBV12-4 to TRBJ2-7; D is uncertain. The V end was cut by 8 bases, the J end by 5 bases, with 13 bases between. The CDR3 loop spans 12 amino acids.

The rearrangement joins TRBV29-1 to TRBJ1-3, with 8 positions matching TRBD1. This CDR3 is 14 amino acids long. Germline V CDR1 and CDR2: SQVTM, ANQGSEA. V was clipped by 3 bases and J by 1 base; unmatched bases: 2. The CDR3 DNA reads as TGCAGCGTTGAGGACAGGGTGTCTGGAAACACCATATATTTT. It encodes CSVEDRVSGNTIYF.

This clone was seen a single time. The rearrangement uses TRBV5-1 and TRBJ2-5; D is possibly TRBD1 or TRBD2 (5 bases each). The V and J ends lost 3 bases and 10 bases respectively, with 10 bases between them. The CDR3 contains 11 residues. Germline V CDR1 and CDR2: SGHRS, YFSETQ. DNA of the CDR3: TGCGCCAGCAGCTCCCGGGACGGCCAGTACTTC. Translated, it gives CASSSRDGQYF.

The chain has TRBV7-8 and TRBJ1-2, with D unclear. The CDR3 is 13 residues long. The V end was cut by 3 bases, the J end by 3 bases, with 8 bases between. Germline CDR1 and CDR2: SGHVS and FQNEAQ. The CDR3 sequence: CASSFGEDYGYTF. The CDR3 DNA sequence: TGTGCCAGCAGCTTTGGCGAAGACTATGGCTACACCTTC.

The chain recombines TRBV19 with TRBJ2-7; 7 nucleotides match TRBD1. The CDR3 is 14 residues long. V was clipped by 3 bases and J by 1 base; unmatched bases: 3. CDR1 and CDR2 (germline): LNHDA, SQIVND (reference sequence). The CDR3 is CASSMTGRSYEQYF. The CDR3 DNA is TGTGCCAGTAGTATGACAGGGAGATCCTACGAGCAGTACTTC.

This CDR3 reads CASSLVQGHEQYF. DNA for the CDR3: TGTGCCAGCAGCTTAGTACAGGGCCACGAGCAGTACTTC. The chain is built from TRBV11-2 and TRBJ2-7; possibly TRBD1 for D (6 bases). This CDR3 region has 13 residues. Per the germline V gene, CDR1 is SGHAT and CDR2 is FQNNGV. Trimming took 1 base from V and 5 from J, leaving 9 bases between them.